Described below is a single T cell receptor beta chain sequence and its context. This sample stems from a study of blood T cell repertoires in COVID-19. Germline trimming cut 5 bases from V and 5 bases from J; bases unmatched to any gene: 8. Germline CDR1 is ENHRY and CDR2 is SYGVKD. This CDR3 is built from 14 residues. Under the authors' procedure: Reference gene primer amplification yielded estimated nucleated cell counts. The repertoire was sequenced with immunoSEQ multiplex PCR; TCRdb's copy has only in-frame clones and lacks some. V and J calls and clone size are as listed in that table; D and trimming were resolved from the DNA. The profile shows 150,000 to 200,000 clones, under 90% of them singletons.

The J gene is TRBJ2-7, the V gene TRBV10-3, with 8 positions matching TRBD2. The specimen was PBMCs or T cells enriched from blood (not recorded which). The sequence derives from a woman between 45 and 60 years old who had recovered from COVID-19. The CDR3 DNA reads TGTGCCATCAGTATTAGCGGGACTGGGGACGAGCAGTACTTC. This translates into CAISISGTGDEQYF.